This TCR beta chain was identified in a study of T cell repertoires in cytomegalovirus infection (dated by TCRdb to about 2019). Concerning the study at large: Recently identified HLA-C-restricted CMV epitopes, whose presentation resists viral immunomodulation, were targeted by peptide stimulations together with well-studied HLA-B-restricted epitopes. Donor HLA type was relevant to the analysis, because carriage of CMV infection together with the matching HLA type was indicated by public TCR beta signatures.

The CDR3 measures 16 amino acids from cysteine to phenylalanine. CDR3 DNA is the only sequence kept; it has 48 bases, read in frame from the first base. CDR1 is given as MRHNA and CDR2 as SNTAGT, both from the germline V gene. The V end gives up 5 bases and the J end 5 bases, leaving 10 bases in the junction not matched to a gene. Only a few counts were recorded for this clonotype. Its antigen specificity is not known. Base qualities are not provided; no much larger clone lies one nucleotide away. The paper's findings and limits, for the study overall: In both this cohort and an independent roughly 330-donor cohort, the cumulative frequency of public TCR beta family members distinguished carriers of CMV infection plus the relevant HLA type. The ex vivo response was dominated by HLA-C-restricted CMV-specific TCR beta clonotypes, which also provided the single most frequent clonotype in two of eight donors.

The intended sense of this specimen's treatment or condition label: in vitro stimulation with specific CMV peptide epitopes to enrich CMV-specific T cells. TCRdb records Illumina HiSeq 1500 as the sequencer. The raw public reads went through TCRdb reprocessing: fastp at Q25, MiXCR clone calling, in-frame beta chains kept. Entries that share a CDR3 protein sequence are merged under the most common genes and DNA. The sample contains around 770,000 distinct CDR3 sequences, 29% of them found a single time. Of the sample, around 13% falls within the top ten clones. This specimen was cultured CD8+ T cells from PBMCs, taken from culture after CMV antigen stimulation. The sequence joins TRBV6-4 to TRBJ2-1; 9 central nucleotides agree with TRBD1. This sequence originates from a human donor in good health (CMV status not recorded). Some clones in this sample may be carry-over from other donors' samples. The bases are TGTGCCAGCAGTCCCGGGACAGGGTTTGCGGACAATGAGCAGTTCTTC. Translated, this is CASSPGTGFADNEQFF.